These T cell receptor beta chains were read from a single sample in a study of CD4 T cells in relation to SARS-CoV-2 and coronaviruses. The assay was immunoSEQ multiplex PCR, and TCRdb's table has in-frame clones only and misses some. The table records tens of thousands of clones, about 87% of them present only once. Their recognized antigens are unknown. The material sequenced was naive CD4+ T cells from PBMCs, cultured in vitro. The receptor source for this set is an adult with COVID-19. CDR3s leave out the opening cysteine and the closing phenylalanine or tryptophan.

J,V,CDR3
TRBJ2-5,TRBV29-1,SVEDPGERETQY
TRBJ2-1,TRBV28,ASSLLQGLFDEQF
TRBJ2-1,TRBV2,ASSIGLAGVSNEQF
TRBJ2-1,TRBV18,ASSQDWRTDEQF
TRBJ2-3,TRBV3-1/TRBV3-2,ASSRDFRDTQY
TRBJ1-1,TRBV21-1,ASSKTLDLMRTEAF
TRBJ2-7,TRBV6-2/TRBV6-3,ASSRGPPGEQY
TRBJ2-5,TRBV15,ATSRDLRPYQETQY
TRBJ2-7,TRBV20-1,SASSGQKLSYEQY
TRBJ2-7,TRBV11-1,ASSLVETPGTVN
TRBJ1-2,TRBV5-1,ASSLGQPNLYGYT
TRBJ2-5,TRBV7-9,ASSPPSEGMETQY
TRBJ1-2,TRBV19,ASSLEGYYGYT
TRBJ2-1,TRBV9,ASSEPKAGGNEQF
TRBJ1-4,TRBV18,ASSQGLNEKLF
TRBJ1-2,TRBV29-1,SVGGGPNYGYT
TRBJ2-3,TRBV10-1,ASSGQGSLWDTQY
TRBJ2-7,TRBV3-1/TRBV3-2,ASSLNALGGSGRRSYEQY